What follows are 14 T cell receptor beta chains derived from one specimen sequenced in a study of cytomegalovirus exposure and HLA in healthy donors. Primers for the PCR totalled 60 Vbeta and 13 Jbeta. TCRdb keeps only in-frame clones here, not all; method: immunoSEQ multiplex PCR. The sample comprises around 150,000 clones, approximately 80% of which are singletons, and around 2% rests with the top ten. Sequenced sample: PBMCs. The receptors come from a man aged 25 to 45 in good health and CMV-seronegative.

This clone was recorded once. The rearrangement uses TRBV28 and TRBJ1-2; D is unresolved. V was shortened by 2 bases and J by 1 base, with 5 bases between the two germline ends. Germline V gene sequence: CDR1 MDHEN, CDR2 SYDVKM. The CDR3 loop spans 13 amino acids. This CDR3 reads CASSLDFNYGYTF. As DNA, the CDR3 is TGTGCCAGCAGTTTAGACTTTAACTATGGCTACACCTTC.

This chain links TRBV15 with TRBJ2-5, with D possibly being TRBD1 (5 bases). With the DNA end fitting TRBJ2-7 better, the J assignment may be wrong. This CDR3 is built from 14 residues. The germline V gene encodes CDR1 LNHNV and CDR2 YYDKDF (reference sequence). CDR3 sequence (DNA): TGTGCCACCAGCAGAGAATCAGGGATCTACGAGCAGTACTTC. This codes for CATSRESGIYEQYF.

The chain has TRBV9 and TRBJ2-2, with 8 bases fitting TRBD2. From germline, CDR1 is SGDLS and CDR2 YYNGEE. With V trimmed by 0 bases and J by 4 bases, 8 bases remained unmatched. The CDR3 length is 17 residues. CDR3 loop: CASSVEPSGRFTGELFF. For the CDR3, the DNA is TGTGCCAGCAGCGTAGAACCTAGCGGGCGTTTCACCGGGGAGCTGTTTTTT.

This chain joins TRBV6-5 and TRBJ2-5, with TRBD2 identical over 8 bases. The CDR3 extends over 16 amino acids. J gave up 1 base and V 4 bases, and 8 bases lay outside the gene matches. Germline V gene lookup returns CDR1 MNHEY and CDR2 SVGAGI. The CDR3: CASSLWSGRGQETQYF. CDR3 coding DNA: TGTGCCAGCAGTTTATGGAGCGGGAGAGGCCAAGAGACCCAGTACTTC.

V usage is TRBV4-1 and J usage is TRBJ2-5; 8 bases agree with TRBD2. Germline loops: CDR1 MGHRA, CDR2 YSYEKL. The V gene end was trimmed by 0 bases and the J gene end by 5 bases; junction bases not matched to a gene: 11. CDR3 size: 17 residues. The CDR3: CASSQDLGGTGGETQYF. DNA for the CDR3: TGCGCCAGCAGCCAAGACCTAGGGGGGACGGGAGGGGAGACCCAGTACTTC.

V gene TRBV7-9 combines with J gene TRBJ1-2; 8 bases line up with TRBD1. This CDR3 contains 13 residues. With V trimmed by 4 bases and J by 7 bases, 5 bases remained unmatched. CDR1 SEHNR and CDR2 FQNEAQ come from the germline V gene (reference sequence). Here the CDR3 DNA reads TGTGCCAGCAGCTCCAGGGGGCGCTTTGGCTACACCTTC. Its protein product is CASSSRGRFGYTF.

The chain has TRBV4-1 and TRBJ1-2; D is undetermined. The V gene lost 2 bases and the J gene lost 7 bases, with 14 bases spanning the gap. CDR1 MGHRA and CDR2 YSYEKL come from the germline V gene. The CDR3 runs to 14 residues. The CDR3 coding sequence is TGCGCCAGCAGCCAACTCGTAGGTACTATTGGCTACACCTTC. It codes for CASSQLVGTIGYTF.

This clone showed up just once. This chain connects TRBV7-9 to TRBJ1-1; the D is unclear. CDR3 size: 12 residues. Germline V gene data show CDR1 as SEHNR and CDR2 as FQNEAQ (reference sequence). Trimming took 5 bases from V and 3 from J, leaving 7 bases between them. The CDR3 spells CASSQSDTEAFF. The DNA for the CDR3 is TGTGCCAGCAGCCAATCGGACACTGAAGCTTTCTTT.

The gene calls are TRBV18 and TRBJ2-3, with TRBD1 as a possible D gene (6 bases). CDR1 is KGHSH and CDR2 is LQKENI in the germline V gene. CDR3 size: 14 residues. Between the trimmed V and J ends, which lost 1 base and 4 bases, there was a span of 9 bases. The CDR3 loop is CASSPLRTADTQYF. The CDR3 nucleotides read TGTGCCAGCTCACCACTAAGGACAGCAGATACGCAGTATTTT. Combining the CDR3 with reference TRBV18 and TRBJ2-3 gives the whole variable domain NAGVMQNPRHLVRRRGQEARLRCSPMKGHSHVYWYRQLPEEGLKFMVYLQKENIIDESGMPKERFSAEFPKEGPSILRIQQVVRGDSAAYFCASSPLRTADTQYFGPGTRLTVL.

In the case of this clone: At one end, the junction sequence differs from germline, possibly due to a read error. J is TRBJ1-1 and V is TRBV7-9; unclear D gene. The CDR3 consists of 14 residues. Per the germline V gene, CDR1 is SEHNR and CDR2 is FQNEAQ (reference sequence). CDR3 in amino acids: CSSSLSGVSTEAFF. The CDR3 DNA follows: TGTTCCAGCAGCTTATCCGGGGTGAGCACTGAAGCTTTCTTT.

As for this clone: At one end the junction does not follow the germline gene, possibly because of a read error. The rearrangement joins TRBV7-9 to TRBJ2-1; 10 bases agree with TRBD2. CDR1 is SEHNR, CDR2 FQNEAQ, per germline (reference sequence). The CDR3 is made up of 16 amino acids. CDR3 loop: CSSSLAAGLAFNEQFF. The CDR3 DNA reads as TGTTCCAGCAGCTTAGCGGCGGGACTAGCGTTCAATGAGCAGTTCTTC.

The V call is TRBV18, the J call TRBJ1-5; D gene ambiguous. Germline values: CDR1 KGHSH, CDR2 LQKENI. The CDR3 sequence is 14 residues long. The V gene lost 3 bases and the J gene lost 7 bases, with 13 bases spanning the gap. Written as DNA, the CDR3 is TGTGCCAGCTCACCGGAGGGTAGTGTGCAGCCCCAGCATTTT. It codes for CASSPEGSVQPQHF.

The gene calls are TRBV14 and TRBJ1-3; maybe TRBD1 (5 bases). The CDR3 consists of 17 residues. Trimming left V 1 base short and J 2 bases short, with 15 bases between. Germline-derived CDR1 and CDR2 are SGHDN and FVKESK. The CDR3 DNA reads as TGTGCCAGCAGCCAAGCCCTGGCGGAGGGGACTGGAAACACCATATATTTT. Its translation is CASSQALAEGTGNTIYF.

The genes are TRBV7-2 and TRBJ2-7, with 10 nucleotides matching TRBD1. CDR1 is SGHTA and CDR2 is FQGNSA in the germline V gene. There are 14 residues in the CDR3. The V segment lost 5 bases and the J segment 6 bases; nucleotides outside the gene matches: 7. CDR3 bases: TGTGCCAGCAGCCCATCGCGGGACAGGGGCGAGCAGTACTTC. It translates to CASSPSRDRGEQYF.